The rows below give T cell receptor beta chains drawn from one sample of a study of T cell responses to AZD1222 COVID-19 vaccine. Sequencing was performed with immunoSEQ multiplex PCR; in TCRdb, only in-frame clones are kept and a portion is missing. The sample lists around 120,000 clones, 90% to 95% occurring once. The source was peripheral blood, collected on day 0 of AZD1222 vaccination. The receptors stem from an adult in good health. Each CDR3 is given without its conserved first and last residue. Each record gives: V gene, D gene, J gene, clone size, CDR3 protein. D genes are given only for firm matches. Size is stated for part of the rows, as once, few or many counts, or as a class when the clone is expanded.

>TRBV5-6|TRBD2|TRBJ2-6|.
ASSLGGAGANVLT
>TRBV6-1|TRBD1|TRBJ2-7|few
ASSEGQGPEEQY
>TRBV5-4|.|TRBJ1-1|.
ASSLGGVMGNTEAF
>TRBV3-1/TRBV3-2|.|TRBJ1-1|.
ASSPGREAF
>TRBV12-3/TRBV12-4|TRBD1|TRBJ2-7|.
ASSLGQDREQY
>TRBV9|.|TRBJ1-2|.
ASSVGQVLYGYT
>TRBV28|.|TRBJ1-1|.
ASSFGQLNTEAF
>TRBV11-1|.|TRBJ1-6|.
ASSRDWDTNSPLH
>TRBV7-2|.|TRBJ2-3|.
ASSLLSTDTQY
>TRBV27|.|TRBJ2-5|few
ASSLSSDPQETQY
>TRBV15|TRBD1|TRBJ2-7|few
ATSRDGDSSYEQY
>TRBV2|.|TRBJ2-1|.
ASSDVGVGTEQF
>TRBV18|.|TRBJ2-5|.
ASSPLAETQY
>TRBV10-3|.|TRBJ2-7|.
AIRGGGALNEQY
>TRBV9|.|TRBJ2-1|.
ASSRGNLFNEQF
>TRBV20-1|.|TRBJ2-7|.
SARAGTEQY
>TRBV19|TRBD1|TRBJ1-1|.
ASSIFDRGEAF
>TRBV2|TRBD1|TRBJ1-6|few
ASSGDRRDLPPLH
>TRBV19|TRBD1|TRBJ1-2|.
ASTNNRGGGYGYT
>TRBV30|.|TRBJ1-2|once
AWSVTTGYGYT
>TRBV7-9|.|TRBJ1-1|.
ASSLVGTGETEAF
>TRBV29-1|TRBD1|TRBJ1-1|.
SVLHGQESNTEAF
>TRBV7-8|.|TRBJ1-6|.
ASSLDSPLH
>TRBV5-4|.|TRBJ2-5|.
ASSLAWGETQY
>TRBV19|.|TRBJ1-5|.
ASSIRDSNQPQH
>TRBV6-5|TRBD1|TRBJ2-2|.
ASSRTGPGELF
>TRBV5-5|.|TRBJ1-1|few
ASGVLRNTEAF
>TRBV6-5|TRBD1|TRBJ2-7|.
ASSYTWTGNSYEQY
>TRBV21-1|.|TRBJ2-7|.
ASSKALRGSGSYEQY
>TRBV6-5|.|TRBJ1-2|.
ASSSSGARSGGYT
>TRBV4-2|TRBD2|TRBJ2-1|.
ASSQGTSGRHEQF
>TRBV6-5|.|TRBJ2-2|.
ASILTGELF
>TRBV6-5|.|TRBJ1-6|few
ASSRLGGDSPLH
>TRBV4-2|.|TRBJ1-5|.
ASSHSGSSNQPQH
>TRBV7-2|.|TRBJ2-2|.
AKIDTGTGELF
>TRBV27|.|TRBJ1-2|.
ASSFRGNYGYT
>TRBV10-3|.|TRBJ2-1|.
AISPGVSGLTGEQF
>TRBV7-2|TRBD2|TRBJ2-3|once
ASRRSGIGTDTQY
>TRBV5-4|.|TRBJ1-2|.
ASSRGTAKWEGYT
>TRBV19|TRBD1|TRBJ1-2|few
ASSIFSDRGRYGYT
>TRBV11-1|TRBD1|TRBJ1-1|once
ASSNRGAEAF
>TRBV19|.|TRBJ2-3|.
ASSIWGGTDTQY
>TRBV2|TRBD1|TRBJ1-2|.
ASSRDSYYGYT
>TRBV7-9|.|TRBJ2-3|once
ASSLMGTDTQY
>TRBV27|.|TRBJ1-5|.
ASGVGWSNQPQH
>TRBV5-1|.|TRBJ1-1|.
ASSLRGNTEAF
>TRBV2|TRBD1|TRBJ2-7|.
ASRAHRDRPLEQY
>TRBV7-9|.|TRBJ1-2|.
ASSSGRTYGYT
>TRBV10-3|.|TRBJ2-7|.
AISGGTLEQY
>TRBV27|TRBD2|TRBJ2-1|.
ASSLKQIPGTRVDPISYNEQF